These T cell receptor beta chains were read from a single sample in a study of T cell responses to AZD1222 COVID-19 vaccine. TCRdb's table, derived via immunoSEQ multiplex PCR, lists solely in-frame clones and lacks some. The repertoire includes around 140,000 clones, 80% to 95% of them detected once, and about 4.8% sits in the top ten. The sequencing here drew on peripheral blood, taken on day 0 of AZD1222 vaccination. The receptors stem from an adult in good health. CDR3s include the opening cysteine and the closing phenylalanine or tryptophan. D genes are given only for firm matches. Clone size is shown for a subset of rows, as once, few, many or a class of expanded clone.

j_gene,d_gene,v_gene,abundance,CDR3nt,CDR3aa
TRBJ2-4,NA,TRBV28,NA,TGTGCCAGCAGTGTATACGGAAAAAACATTCAGTACTTC,CASSVYGKNIQYF
TRBJ2-2,NA,TRBV5-6,NA,TGTGCCAGCAGCCTACAAGGGGGGTCCCACACCGGGGAGCTGTTTTTT,CASSLQGGSHTGELFF
TRBJ2-1,NA,TRBV11-2,once,TGTGCCAGCAGTCCCGTAGGGCTGCCCTCCTACAATGAGCAGTTCTTC,CASSPVGLPSYNEQFF
TRBJ1-2,TRBD1,TRBV28,NA,TGTGCCAGCAGGTCGGACAGGGCTGAGGGCTACACCTTC,CASRSDRAEGYTF
TRBJ2-3,TRBD2,TRBV20-1,NA,TGCAGTGCTAGTACTAGCGGGAGCACAGATACGCAGTATTTT,CSASTSGSTDTQYF
TRBJ2-1,NA,TRBV5-6,NA,TGTGCCAGCAGCTTGCCGGGGCAGGGGTTACAAAGCTCCTACAATGAGCAGTTCTTC,CASSLPGQGLQSSYNEQFF
TRBJ1-2,TRBD1,TRBV10-3,NA,TGTGCCATCAGTGACGGACAGGGCTATGGCTACACCTTC,CAISDGQGYGYTF
TRBJ1-3,NA,TRBV5-1,once,TGCGCCAGCAGCTTGCTGGCAGACTCTGGAAACACCATATATTTT,CASSLLADSGNTIYF
TRBJ1-2,TRBD1,TRBV7-8,few,TGTGCCAGCAGAATCGAACAGGGGAGGCGCTATGGCTACACCTTC,CASRIEQGRRYGYTF
TRBJ2-2,TRBD1,TRBV30,NA,TGTGCCTGGAGAGTAAGGACAGGGTACACCGGGGAGCTGTTTTTT,CAWRVRTGYTGELFF
TRBJ1-6,TRBD1,TRBV19,once,TGTGCCAGTAGTGACCGACAGGGGAGCCTCCCCTCCTATAATTCACCCCTCCACTTT,CASSDRQGSLPSYNSPLHF
TRBJ2-3,NA,TRBV13,NA,TGTGCCAGCAGCTCTTCTAGCGATCAACGCGATACGCAGTATTTT,CASSSSSDQRDTQYF
TRBJ1-3,TRBD1,TRBV9,NA,TGTGCCAGCAGCGCCACCTGGGACAGCGCTGGAAACACCATATATTTT,CASSATWDSAGNTIYF
TRBJ2-2,NA,TRBV5-1,NA,TGCGCCAGCAGCTTAGGAAGAGACAGATACACCGGGGAGCTGTTTTTT,CASSLGRDRYTGELFF
TRBJ1-5,NA,TRBV5-8,large,TGTGCCAGCAGCTTAATTCGACAGTCTAGCAATCAGCCCCAGCATTTT,CASSLIRQSSNQPQHF
TRBJ1-5,TRBD1,TRBV3-1/TRBV3-2,NA,TGTGCCAGCAGCCTTGGCAGGGGGCATCAGCCCCAGCATTTT,CASSLGRGHQPQHF
TRBJ2-3,TRBD2,TRBV13,NA,TGTGCCAGCAGCCAGGGACTAGCGGGGTCAGATACGCAGTATTTT,CASSQGLAGSDTQYF
TRBJ2-5,NA,TRBV9,NA,TGTGCCAGCAGCGTAGCCTGGGGAGAGACCCAGTACTTC,CASSVAWGETQYF
TRBJ1-2,TRBD1,TRBV12-3/TRBV12-4,NA,TGTGCCAGCAGTTTCGGGACAGACTATGGCTACACCTTC,CASSFGTDYGYTF
TRBJ1-1,NA,TRBV15,NA,TGTGCCACCAGCAGAGATAGAGGGGGGAACACTGAAGCTTTCTTT,CATSRDRGGNTEAFF
TRBJ2-1,TRBD2,TRBV5-1,NA,TGCGCCAGCAGCTTTCCCGGGACTAGCGGGGGAGTCTACAATGAGCAGTTCTTC,CASSFPGTSGGVYNEQFF
TRBJ2-5,TRBD1,TRBV7-2,NA,TGTGCCAGCAGTCGGACCGGGACAGCGACAGGAGAGACCCAGTACTTC,CASSRTGTATGETQYF
TRBJ1-4,TRBD1,TRBV28,NA,TGTGCCAGCAGTCCTCCACAGGGGCTAGCCCTAACTAATGAAAAACTGTTTTTT,CASSPPQGLALTNEKLFF
TRBJ2-2,NA,TRBV6-4,NA,TGTGCCAGCAGTGATACGGGTCCCACCGGGGAGCTGTTTTTT,CASSDTGPTGELFF
TRBJ1-6,TRBD1,TRBV3-1/TRBV3-2,NA,TGTGCCAGCAGCCAGTCCGGGACAGGGTACCCTAATTCACCCCTCCACTTT,CASSQSGTGYPNSPLHF
TRBJ2-6,NA,TRBV4-1,NA,TGCGCCAGCAGCCACAGAGACTCTGGGGCCAACGTCCTGACTTTC,CASSHRDSGANVLTF
TRBJ1-2,TRBD1,TRBV11-3,NA,TGTGCCAGCAGCCGCTTGGATTGGTCCGGGACAGGGGGTTTCTATGGCTACACCTTC,CASSRLDWSGTGGFYGYTF
TRBJ2-5,NA,TRBV5-1,NA,TGCGCCAGCAGCTTGGGGGGAGGGGGACAAGAGACCCAGTACTTC,CASSLGGGGQETQYF